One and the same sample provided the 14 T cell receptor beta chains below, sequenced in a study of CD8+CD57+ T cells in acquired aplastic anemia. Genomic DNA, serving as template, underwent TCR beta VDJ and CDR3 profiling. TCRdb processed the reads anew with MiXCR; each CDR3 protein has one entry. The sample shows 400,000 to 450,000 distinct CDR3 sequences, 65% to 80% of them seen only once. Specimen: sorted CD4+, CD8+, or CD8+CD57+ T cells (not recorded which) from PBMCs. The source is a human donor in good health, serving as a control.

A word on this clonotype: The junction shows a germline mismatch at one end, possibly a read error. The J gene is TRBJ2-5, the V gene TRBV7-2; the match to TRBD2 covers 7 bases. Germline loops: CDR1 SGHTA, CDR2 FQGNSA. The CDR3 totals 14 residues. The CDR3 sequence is CASSKGLTAQETHF. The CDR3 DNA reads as TGTGCCAGCAGCAAGGGACTAACGGCTCAAGAGACCCACTTC.

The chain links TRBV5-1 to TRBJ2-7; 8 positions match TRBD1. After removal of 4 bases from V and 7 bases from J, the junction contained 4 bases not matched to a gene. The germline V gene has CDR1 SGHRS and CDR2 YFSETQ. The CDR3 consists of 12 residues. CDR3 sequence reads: CASSLTGEEQYF. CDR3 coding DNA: TGCGCCAGCAGCCTGACAGGGGAAGAGCAGTACTTC. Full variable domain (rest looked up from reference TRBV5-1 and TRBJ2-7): KAGVTQTPRYLIKTRGQQVTLSCSPISGHRSVSWYQQTPGQGLQFLFEYFSETQRNKGNFPGRFSGRQFSNSRSEMNVSTLELGDSALYLCASSLTGEEQYFGPGTRLTVT.

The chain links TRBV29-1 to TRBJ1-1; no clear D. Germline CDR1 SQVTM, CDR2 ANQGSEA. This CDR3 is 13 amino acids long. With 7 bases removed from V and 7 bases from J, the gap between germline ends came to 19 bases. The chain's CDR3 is CSGKGAETNEAFF. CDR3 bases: TGCAGCGGGAAAGGAGCAGAGACTAATGAAGCTTTCTTT.

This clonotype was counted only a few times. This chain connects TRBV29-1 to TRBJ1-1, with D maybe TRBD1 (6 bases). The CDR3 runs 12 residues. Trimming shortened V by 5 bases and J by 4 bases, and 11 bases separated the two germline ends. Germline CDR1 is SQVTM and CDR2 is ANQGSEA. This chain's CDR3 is CSVNRAGTEAFF. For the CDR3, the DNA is TGCAGCGTTAACAGGGCCGGCACTGAAGCTTTCTTT.

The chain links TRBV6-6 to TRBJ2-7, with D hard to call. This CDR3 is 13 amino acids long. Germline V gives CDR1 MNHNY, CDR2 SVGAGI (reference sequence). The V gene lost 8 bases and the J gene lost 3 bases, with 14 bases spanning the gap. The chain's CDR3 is CASPLAVNYEQYF. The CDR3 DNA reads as TGTGCCAGCCCCTTAGCCGTCAACTACGAGCAGTACTTC.

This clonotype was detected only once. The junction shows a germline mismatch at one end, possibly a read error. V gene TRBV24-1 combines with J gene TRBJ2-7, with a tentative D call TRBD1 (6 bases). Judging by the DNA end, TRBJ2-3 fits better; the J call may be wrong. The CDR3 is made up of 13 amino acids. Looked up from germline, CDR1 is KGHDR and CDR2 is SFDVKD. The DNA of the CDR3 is TGTACCACCATAGCAGGGGACACCGACGAGCAGTATTTT. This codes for CTTIAGDTDEQYF.

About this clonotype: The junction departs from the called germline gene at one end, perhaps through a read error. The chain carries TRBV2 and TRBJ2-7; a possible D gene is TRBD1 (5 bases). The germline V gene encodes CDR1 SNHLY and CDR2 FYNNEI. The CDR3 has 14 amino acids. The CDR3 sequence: CASSGGRQFYELFF. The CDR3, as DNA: TGTGCCAGCAGTGGGGGCCGGCAATTCTACGAGCTGTTCTTC.

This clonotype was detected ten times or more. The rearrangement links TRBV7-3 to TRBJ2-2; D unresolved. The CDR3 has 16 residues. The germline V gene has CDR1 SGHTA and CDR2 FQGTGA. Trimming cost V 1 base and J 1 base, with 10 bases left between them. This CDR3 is CASSLNRPGNTGELFF. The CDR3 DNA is TGTGCCAGCAGCTTAAATAGGCCGGGGAACACCGGGGAGCTGTTTTTT. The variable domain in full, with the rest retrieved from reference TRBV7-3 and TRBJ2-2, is GAGVSQTPSNKVTEKGKYVELRCDPISGHTALYWYRQSLGQGPEFLIYFQGTGAADDSGLPNDRFFAVRPEGSVSTLKIQRTERGDSAVYLCASSLNRPGNTGELFFGEGSRLTVL.

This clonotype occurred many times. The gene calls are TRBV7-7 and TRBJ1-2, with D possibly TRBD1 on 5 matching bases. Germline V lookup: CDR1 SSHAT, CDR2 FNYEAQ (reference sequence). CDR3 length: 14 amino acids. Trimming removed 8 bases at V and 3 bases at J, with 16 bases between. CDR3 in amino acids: CASPQDTRYYGYTF. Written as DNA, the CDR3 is TGTGCCAGCCCTCAGGACACCAGATACTATGGCTACACCTTC.

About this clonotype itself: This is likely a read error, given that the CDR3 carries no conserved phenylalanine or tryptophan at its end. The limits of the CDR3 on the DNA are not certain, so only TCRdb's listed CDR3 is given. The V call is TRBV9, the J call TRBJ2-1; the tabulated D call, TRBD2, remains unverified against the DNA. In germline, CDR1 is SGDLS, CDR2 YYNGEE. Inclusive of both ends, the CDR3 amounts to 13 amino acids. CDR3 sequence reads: CASSRGDSGANVL.

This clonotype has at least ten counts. The CDR3 sequence is CASSYRGRTVEAFF. The CDR3 nucleotides read TGTGCCAGCAGTTACAGGGGGCGGACTGTTGAAGCTTTCTTT. The V call is TRBV6-5, the J call TRBJ1-1; 7 bases line up with TRBD1. Trimming at V came to 2 bases and at J to 7 bases, leaving 7 bases not matched to a gene. CDR1 is MNHEY, CDR2 SVGAGI, per germline. This CDR3 contains 14 residues.

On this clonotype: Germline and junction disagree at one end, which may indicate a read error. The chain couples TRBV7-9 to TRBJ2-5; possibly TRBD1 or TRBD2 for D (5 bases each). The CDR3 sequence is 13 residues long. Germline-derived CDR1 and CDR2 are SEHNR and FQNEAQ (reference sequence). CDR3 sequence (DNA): TGTGCCAGCAGCCCGAGAGCGGACACCGGGGAGCTGTTT. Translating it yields CASSPRADTGELF.

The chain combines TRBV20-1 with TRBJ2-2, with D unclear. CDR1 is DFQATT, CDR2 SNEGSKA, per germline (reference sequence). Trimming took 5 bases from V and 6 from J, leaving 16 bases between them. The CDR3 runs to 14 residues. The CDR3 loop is CSAGRNNEAGELFF. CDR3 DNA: TGCAGTGCTGGTCGGAACAATGAAGCCGGGGAGCTGTTTTTT.

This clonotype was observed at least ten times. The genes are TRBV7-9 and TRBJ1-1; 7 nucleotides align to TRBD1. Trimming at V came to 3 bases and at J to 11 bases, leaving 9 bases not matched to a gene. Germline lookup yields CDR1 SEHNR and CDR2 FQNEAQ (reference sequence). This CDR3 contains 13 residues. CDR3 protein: CASSFDRVDWAFF. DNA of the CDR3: TGTGCCAGCAGCTTTGACAGGGTTGATTGGGCTTTCTTT.